Shown below are 18 T cell receptor beta chains from a single sample sequenced in a study of T-cell reconstitution after alpha-beta-depleted transplantation in children. Unique molecular identifiers were incorporated during preparation of the TCRbeta library. MiXCR, applied by TCRdb to the PCR reads, yields one record per CDR3 protein. Here the sample spans 250,000 to 300,000 distinct CDR3 sequences, 10% being singletons. The specimen comprised PBMCs, sampled before TCRalphabeta/CD19-depleted stem cell transplant. The receptors here all came from a boy in the first two years of life with acute myeloid leukemia, due to receive a stem cell transplant.

In its sample, this clonotype was seen many times. The rearrangement uses TRBV5-1 and TRBJ2-7; TRBD1 matches at 7 bases. The germline V gene has CDR1 SGHRS and CDR2 YFSETQ. The CDR3 sequence is 14 residues long. Trimming removed 4 bases from V and 0 bases from J; junction bases left unmatched: 4. The CDR3 sequence: CASSNRQGSYEQYF. The CDR3 DNA follows: TGCGCCAGCAGCAACAGACAGGGCTCCTACGAGCAGTACTTC.

This clonotype was recorded at least ten times. The V and J genes are TRBV11-2 and TRBJ2-3; perhaps TRBD2 as D (5 bases). Germline CDR1 is SGHAT and CDR2 is FQNNGV. This CDR3 comprises 14 residues. The V end lost 5 bases, the J end lost 2 bases, and 11 bases lay between the germline ends. The CDR3 reads CASSGLLVTDTQYF. The DNA for the CDR3 is TGTGCCAGCAGCGGGCTACTAGTCACAGATACGCAGTATTTT.

This clonotype was seen at least ten times. The chain couples TRBV7-9 to TRBJ1-4; D not certain. V was clipped by 10 bases and J by 4 bases, with 7 bases between them. The length of the CDR3 is 11 residues. Germline V gene sequence: CDR1 SEHNR, CDR2 FQNEAQ (reference sequence). The CDR3 coding sequence is TGTGCCACGTGGAGTAATGAAAAACTGTTTTTT. It is translated as CATWSNEKLFF.

This clonotype was found many times. The chain recombines TRBV4-2 with TRBJ2-7, with no clear D. The V gene lost 0 bases and the J gene lost 3 bases, with 12 bases spanning the gap. Germline loops: CDR1 LGHNA, CDR2 YNFKEQ. The length of the CDR3 is 15 residues. CDR3 bases: TGTGCCAGCAGCCAAGAGACCGTTATCCTCTACGAGCAGTACTTC. Its translation is CASSQETVILYEQYF.

In its sample, this clonotype was seen many times. V is TRBV2 and J is TRBJ1-2; 7 nucleotides align to TRBD1. The CDR3 is 15 residues long. V dropped 6 bases and J dropped 0; count of bases not matched to a gene: 7. The germline gives CDR1 SNHLY, CDR2 FYNNEI. CDR3 amino acids: CASRATGATNYGYTF. CDR3 sequence (DNA): TGTGCCAGCAGGGCCACAGGGGCCACTAACTATGGCTACACCTTC.

This clonotype has a count of ten or more. The chain has TRBV20-1 and TRBJ2-1, with D uncertain. Germline V gene lookup returns CDR1 DFQATT and CDR2 SNEGSKA (reference sequence). V dropped 7 bases and J dropped 5 bases, with 15 bases sitting between them. The CDR3 consists of 13 residues. The CDR3 DNA follows: TGCAGTGGGGCGGTCCAAATTCACAATGAGCAGTTCTTC. Encoded protein: CSGAVQIHNEQFF.

This clonotype was found a few times. This chain uses TRBV18 with TRBJ2-4; 8 nucleotides match TRBD1. V was pared by 6 bases and J by 1 base, with 8 bases of the junction left unmatched. Germline V gives CDR1 KGHSH, CDR2 LQKENI. The CDR3 extends over 16 amino acids. The CDR3 DNA sequence: TGTGCCAGCTCGCCGCAGGGGGCGGTGGCCAAAAACATTCAGTACTTC. Protein sequence: CASSPQGAVAKNIQYF.

This clonotype was counted only a few times. V usage is TRBV12-3 or TRBV12-4 and J usage is TRBJ2-7; maybe TRBD1 (5 bases). The V end was cut by 5 bases, the J end by 7 bases, with 18 bases between. This CDR3 comprises 14 residues. Here the CDR3 DNA reads TGTGCCAGCAGTCCTGGGGCAGGGCGGCGAGAGCAGTACTTC. As protein: CASSPGAGRREQYF.

This clonotype appeared many times. This chain uses TRBV30 with TRBJ2-7, with 7 bases matching TRBD1. The trim removed 4 bases at V and 3 bases at J, leaving 9 bases unmatched. CDR1 and CDR2 from the germline V gene are GTSNPN and SVGIG (reference sequence). The length of the CDR3 is 14 residues. The DNA of the CDR3 is TGTGCCTGGATTTTAACGACAGGGTTCTACGAGCAGTACTTC. This translates into CAWILTTGFYEQYF.

The sample holds many counts of this clonotype. The chain has TRBV25-1 and TRBJ2-3; TRBD1 matches 7 bases. The CDR3 is 15 residues long. Germline V gene sequence: CDR1 MGHDK, CDR2 SYGVNS. Unmatched junction bases numbered 13, after V lost 4 bases and J lost 9 bases. CDR3 sequence (DNA): TGTGCCAGCAGTGCATCCGGGACAGCTTACGACACGCAGTATTTT. Translating it yields CASSASGTAYDTQYF.

This clonotype qualifies as medium-sized. The chain is built from TRBV7-2 and TRBJ1-4, with D tentatively TRBD1 (6 bases). CDR3 length equals 14 residues. V was pared by 6 bases and J by 8 bases, with 16 bases between. The V gene's germline CDR1 is SGHTA and CDR2 FQGNSA. The CDR3: CASSRTGNGEKLFF. CDR3 in DNA: TGTGCCAGCAGTCGTACAGGGAACGGAGAAAAACTGTTTTTT.

V and J are TRBV3-1 and TRBJ1-1; D unresolved. V lost 4 bases and J 4 bases, leaving 13 bases between the germline ends. This CDR3 is built from 14 residues. CDR1 and CDR2 from the germline V gene are LGHDT and YNNKEL (reference sequence). The CDR3 DNA follows: TGTGCCAGCAGCCCATACGGACGCAGCACTGAAGCTTTCTTT. Residues: CASSPYGRSTEAFF.

This clonotype was seen more than once but under ten times. This chain joins TRBV20-1 and TRBJ1-5; tentatively, D is TRBD1 (6 bases). V lost 3 bases to trimming and J lost 2 bases, with 14 bases between them. The CDR3 sequence is 15 residues long. CDR1 and CDR2 from the germline V gene are DFQATT and SNEGSKA (reference sequence). The CDR3: CSASGGGRGNQPQHF. CDR3 DNA: TGCAGTGCTAGCGGAGGGGGTCGAGGCAATCAGCCCCAGCATTTT.

This clonotype was counted ten times or more. J is TRBJ2-7 and V is TRBV12-3 or TRBV12-4, with D possibly TRBD1 on 5 matching bases. V lost 2 bases and J 3 bases, leaving 11 bases between the germline ends. The CDR3 contains 14 residues. The CDR3 sequence: CASSLYGRVYEQYF. In DNA form, the CDR3 reads TGTGCCAGCAGTTTATATGGCAGGGTCTACGAGCAGTACTTC.

The chain uses TRBV5-6 and TRBJ1-6, with D perhaps TRBD1 (6 bases). V was pared by 3 bases and J by 9 bases, with 13 bases between. CDR3 length: 14 amino acids. In germline, CDR1 is SGHDT, CDR2 YYEEEE. CDR3 coding DNA: TGTGCCAGCAGCTCAACAGGGAGTGGTTCACCCCTCCACTTT. Translation: CASSSTGSGSPLHF.

This clonotype was counted many times. The rearrangement uses TRBV20-1 and TRBJ2-2; perhaps TRBD2 as D (6 bases). The CDR3 has 13 amino acids. The germline V and J ends were trimmed by 2 bases and 5 bases, with 9 bases remaining between them. Germline CDR1 is DFQATT and CDR2 is SNEGSKA (reference sequence). The CDR3 loop reads CSARTGTTGELFF. The CDR3 DNA reads TGCAGTGCTAGAACCGGGACTACCGGGGAGCTGTTTTTT.

This clonotype was seen at least ten times. This chain connects TRBV12-3 or TRBV12-4 to TRBJ2-5; D remains ambiguous. Trimming left V 6 bases short and J 2 bases short, with 10 bases between. CDR3 length: 13 amino acids. In nucleotides, the CDR3 is TGTGCCAGCAGCAATCTAGGGCAAGAGACCCAGTACTTC. Encoded protein: CASSNLGQETQYF.

This clonotype was picked up many times. The V call is TRBV7-2, the J call TRBJ2-5; TRBD2 matches 7 bases. The CDR3 runs to 17 residues. The trim removed 5 bases at V and 1 base at J, leaving 13 bases unmatched. Germline V gives CDR1 SGHTA, CDR2 FQGNSA. The CDR3, as DNA: TGTGCCAGCAGCCACAGTGGGCTAGCGGCTTTCCAAGAGACCCAGTACTTC. This encodes CASSHSGLAAFQETQYF.